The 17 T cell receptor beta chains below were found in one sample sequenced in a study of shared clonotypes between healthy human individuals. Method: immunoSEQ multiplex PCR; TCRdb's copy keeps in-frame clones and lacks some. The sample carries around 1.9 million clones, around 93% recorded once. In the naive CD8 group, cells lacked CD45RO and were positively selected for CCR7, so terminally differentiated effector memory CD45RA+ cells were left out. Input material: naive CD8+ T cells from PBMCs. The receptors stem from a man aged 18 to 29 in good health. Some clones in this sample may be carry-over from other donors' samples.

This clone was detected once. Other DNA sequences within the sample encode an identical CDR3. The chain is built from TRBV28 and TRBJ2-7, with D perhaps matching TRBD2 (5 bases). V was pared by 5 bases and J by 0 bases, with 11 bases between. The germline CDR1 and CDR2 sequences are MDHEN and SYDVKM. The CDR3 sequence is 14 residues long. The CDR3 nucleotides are TGTGCCAGCAGTCTGGCCGGGAACTCCTACGAGCAGTACTTC. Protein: CASSLAGNSYEQYF.

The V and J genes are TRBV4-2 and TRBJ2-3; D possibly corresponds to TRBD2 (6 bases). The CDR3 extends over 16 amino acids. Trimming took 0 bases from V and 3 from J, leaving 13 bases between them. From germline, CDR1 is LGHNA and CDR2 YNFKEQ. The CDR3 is CASSQEQLAETDTQYF. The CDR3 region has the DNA TGTGCCAGCAGCCAAGAACAACTAGCCGAGACAGATACGCAGTATTTT.

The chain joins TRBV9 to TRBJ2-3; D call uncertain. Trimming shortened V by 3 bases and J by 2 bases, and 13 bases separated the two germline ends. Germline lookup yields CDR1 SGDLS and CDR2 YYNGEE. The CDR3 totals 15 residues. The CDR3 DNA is TGTGCCAGCAGCGCAAAAAGCCGATACACAGATACGCAGTATTTT. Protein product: CASSAKSRYTDTQYF. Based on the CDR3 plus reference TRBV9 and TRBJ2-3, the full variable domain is DSGVTQTPKHLITATGQRVTLRCSPRSGDLSVYWYQQSLDQGLQFLIQYYNGEERAKGNILERFSAQQFPDLHSELNLSSLELGDSALYFCASSAKSRYTDTQYFGPGTRLTVL.

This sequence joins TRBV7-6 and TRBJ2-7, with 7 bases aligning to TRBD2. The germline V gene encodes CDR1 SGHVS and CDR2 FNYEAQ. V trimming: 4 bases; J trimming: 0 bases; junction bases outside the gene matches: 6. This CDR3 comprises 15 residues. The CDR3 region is CASSSRGGSSYEQYF. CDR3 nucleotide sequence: TGTGCCAGCAGCTCCCGCGGGGGTAGCTCCTACGAGCAGTACTTC. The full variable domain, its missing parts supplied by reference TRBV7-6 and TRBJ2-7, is GAGVSQSPRYKVTKRGQDVALRCDPISGHVSLYWYRQALGQGPEFLTYFNYEAQQDKSGLPNDRFSAERPEGSISTLTIQRTEQRDSAMYRCASSSRGGSSYEQYFGPGTRLTVT.

CDR3 protein: CASTGHENTEAFF. In DNA, the CDR3 is TGTGCCAGCACGGGACATGAGAACACTGAAGCTTTCTTT. The J gene is TRBJ1-1, the V gene TRBV11-2; tentatively, D is TRBD1 (6 bases). The CDR3 covers 13 residues. In germline, CDR1 is SGHAT, CDR2 FQNNGV. Trimming shortened V by 7 bases and J by 1 base, and 10 bases separated the two germline ends.

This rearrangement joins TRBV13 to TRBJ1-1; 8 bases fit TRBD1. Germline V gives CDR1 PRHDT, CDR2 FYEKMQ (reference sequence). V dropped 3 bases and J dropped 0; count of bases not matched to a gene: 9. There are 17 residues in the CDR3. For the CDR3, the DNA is TGTGCCAGCAGCTTGGGAAGACAGGGGTTAATGAACACTGAAGCTTTCTTT. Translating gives CASSLGRQGLMNTEAFF.

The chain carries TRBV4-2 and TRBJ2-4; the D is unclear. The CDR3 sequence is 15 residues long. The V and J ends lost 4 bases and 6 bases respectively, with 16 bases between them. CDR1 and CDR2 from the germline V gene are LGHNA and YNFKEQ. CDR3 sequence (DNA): TGTGCCAGCAGCCTGACGGGCGGTTTTATAAACATTCAGTACTTC. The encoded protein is CASSLTGGFINIQYF.

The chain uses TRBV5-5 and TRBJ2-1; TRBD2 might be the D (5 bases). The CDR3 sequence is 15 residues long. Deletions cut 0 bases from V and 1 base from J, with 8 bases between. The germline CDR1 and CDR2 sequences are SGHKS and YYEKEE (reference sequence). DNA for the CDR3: TGTGCCAGCAGCTTGGACGGGAAATCCTACAATGAGCAGTTCTTC. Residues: CASSLDGKSYNEQFF.

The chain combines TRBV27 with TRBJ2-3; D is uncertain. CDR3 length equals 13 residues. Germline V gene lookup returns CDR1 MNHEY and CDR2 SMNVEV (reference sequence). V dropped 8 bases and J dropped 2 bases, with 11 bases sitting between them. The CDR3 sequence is CASALADTDTQYF. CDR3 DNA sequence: TGTGCCAGCGCCCTTGCAGACACAGATACGCAGTATTTT.

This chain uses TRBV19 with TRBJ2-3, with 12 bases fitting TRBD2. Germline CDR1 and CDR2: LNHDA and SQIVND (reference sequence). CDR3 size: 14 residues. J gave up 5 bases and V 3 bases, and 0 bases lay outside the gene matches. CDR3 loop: CASSMGLAGDTQYF. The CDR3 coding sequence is TGTGCCAGTAGTATGGGACTAGCGGGAGATACGCAGTATTTT.

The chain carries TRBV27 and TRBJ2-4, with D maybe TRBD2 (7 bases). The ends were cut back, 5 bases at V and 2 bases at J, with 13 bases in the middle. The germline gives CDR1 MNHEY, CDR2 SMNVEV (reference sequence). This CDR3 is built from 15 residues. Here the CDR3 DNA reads TGTGCCAGCAGTCGTCGGGGGGCGACCAAAAACATTCAGTACTTC. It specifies CASSRRGATKNIQYF.

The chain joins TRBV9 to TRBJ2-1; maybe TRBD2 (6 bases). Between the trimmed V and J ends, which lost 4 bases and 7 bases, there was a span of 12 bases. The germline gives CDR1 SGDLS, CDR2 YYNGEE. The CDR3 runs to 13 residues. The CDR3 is CASSRGDFNEQFF. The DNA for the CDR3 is TGTGCCAGCAGCCGAGGGGACTTTAATGAGCAGTTCTTC.

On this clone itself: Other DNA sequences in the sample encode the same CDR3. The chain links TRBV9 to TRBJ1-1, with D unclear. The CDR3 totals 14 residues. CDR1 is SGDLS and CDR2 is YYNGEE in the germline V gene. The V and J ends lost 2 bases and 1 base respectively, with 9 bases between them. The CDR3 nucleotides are TGTGCCAGCAGCGTCTCCCGTGGGAACACTGAAGCTTTCTTT. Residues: CASSVSRGNTEAFF.

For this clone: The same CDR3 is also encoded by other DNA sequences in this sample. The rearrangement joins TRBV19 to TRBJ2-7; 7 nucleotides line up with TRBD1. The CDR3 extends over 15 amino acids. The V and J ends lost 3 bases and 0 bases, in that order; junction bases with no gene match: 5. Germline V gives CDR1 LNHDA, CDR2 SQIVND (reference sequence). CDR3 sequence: CASSISGGPSYEQYF. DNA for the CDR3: TGTGCCAGTAGTATCTCAGGGGGTCCCTCCTACGAGCAGTACTTC.

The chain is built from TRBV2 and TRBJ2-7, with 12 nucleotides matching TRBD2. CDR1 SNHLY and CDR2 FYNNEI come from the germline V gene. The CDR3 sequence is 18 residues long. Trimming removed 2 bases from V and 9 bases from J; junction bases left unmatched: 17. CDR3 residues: CASSERPRGRLAGDGQYF. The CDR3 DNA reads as TGTGCCAGCAGTGAAAGGCCCAGGGGCAGACTAGCGGGAGATGGGCAGTACTTC.

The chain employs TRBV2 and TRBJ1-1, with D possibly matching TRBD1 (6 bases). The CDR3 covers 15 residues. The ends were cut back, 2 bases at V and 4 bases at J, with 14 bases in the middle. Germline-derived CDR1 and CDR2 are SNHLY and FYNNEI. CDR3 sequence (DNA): TGTGCCAGCAGTGAATTCCCGACAGGATCCACTGAAGCTTTCTTT. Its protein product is CASSEFPTGSTEAFF. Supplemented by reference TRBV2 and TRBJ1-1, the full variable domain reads EPEVTQTPSHQVTQMGQEVILRCVPISNHLYFYWYRQILGQKVEFLVSFYNNEISEKSEIFDDQFSVERPDGSNFTLKIRSTKLEDSAMYFCASSEFPTGSTEAFFGQGTRLTVV.

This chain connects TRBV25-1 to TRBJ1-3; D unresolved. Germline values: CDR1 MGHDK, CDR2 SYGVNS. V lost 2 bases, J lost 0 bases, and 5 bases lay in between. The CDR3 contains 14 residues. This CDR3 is CASSEALSGNTIYF. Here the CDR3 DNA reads TGTGCCAGCAGTGAAGCCCTCTCTGGAAACACCATATATTTT.